This is a list of T cell receptor beta chains from one sample in a study of blood T cells in healthy people across ages. TCRdb recomputed calls from the 5' RACE reads with MiXCR, one row per CDR3 protein. The data contain around 970,000 distinct CDR3 sequences, approximately 50% of them singletons. Input material: blood. These receptors all come from a woman aged 55-70 years in good health. Each CDR3 is given with its conserved first and last residue. Each record gives: D gene, V gene, J gene, clone size, CDR3 DNA, CDR3 protein. The D gene is left open where the match is weak. Rows may omit the clone size; those that give it use once, few, many or a size class.

D: TRBD2
V: TRBV7-2
J: TRBJ2-5
size: -
DNA: TGTGCCAGCAGCCTCTCCTTAGCGGGAGGCGGGGAGACCCAGTACTTC
CDR3: CASSLSLAGGGETQYF

D: TRBD2
V: TRBV2
J: TRBJ2-3
size: -
DNA: TGTGCCAGCAGTTTCGGGACTAGCGGGAGAGCTACGCAGTATTTT
CDR3: CASSFGTSGRATQYF

D: TRBD2
V: TRBV3-1
J: TRBJ2-7
size: once
DNA: TGTGCCAGCAGCCTAGGGGCGGGAGTTAACGCCTACGAGCAGTACTTC
CDR3: CASSLGAGVNAYEQYF

D: -
V: TRBV21-1
J: TRBJ2-3
size: -
DNA: TGTGCCTCTCGGGCCTTCGGAGATACGCAGTATTTT
CDR3: CASRAFGDTQYF

D: -
V: TRBV7-9
J: TRBJ1-2
size: -
DNA: TGTGCCAGCAGCTTAGCGCTGGCAGGGAGTGGCTACACCTTC
CDR3: CASSLALAGSGYTF

D: -
V: TRBV29-1
J: TRBJ2-7
size: many
DNA: TGCAGCGTTGGGGAGCCAGGGCAGCTCTACGAGCAGTACTTC
CDR3: CSVGEPGQLYEQYF

D: -
V: TRBV12-3/TRBV12-4
J: TRBJ2-5
size: many
DNA: TGTGCCAGCAGTTTAGGGCTTGAAGAGACCCAGTACTTC
CDR3: CASSLGLEETQYF

D: -
V: TRBV4-1
J: TRBJ2-1
size: -
DNA: TGCGCCAGCAGTGATACAACGGGACTTGACAATGAGCAGTTCTTC
CDR3: CASSDTTGLDNEQFF

D: -
V: TRBV24-1
J: TRBJ2-7
size: -
DNA: TGTGCCACCAGTGCAGCTAGCTCCTACGAGCAGTACTTC
CDR3: CATSAASSYEQYF

D: -
V: TRBV28
J: TRBJ2-3
size: -
DNA: TGTGCCAGCAGTCCGGGGGGCCTGGAGGACACGCAGTATTTT
CDR3: CASSPGGLEDTQYF

D: TRBD2
V: TRBV12-3/TRBV12-4
J: TRBJ2-5
size: -
DNA: TGTGCCAGCAGTTTAAGGGGACTAGCGGGAGGGGCCCAGTACTTC
CDR3: CASSLRGLAGGAQYF

D: TRBD1
V: TRBV9
J: TRBJ1-4
size: -
DNA: TGTGCCAGCAGCACCCCACAGGGGGAAGATACTCTTAATGAAAAACTGTTTTTT
CDR3: CASSTPQGEDTLNEKLFF

D: TRBD2
V: TRBV20-1
J: TRBJ2-1
size: few
DNA: TGCAGTGCTAGACCGACTAGCGGGAGGGCCCTCATCAATGAGCAGTTCTTC
CDR3: CSARPTSGRALINEQFF

D: TRBD2
V: TRBV4-1
J: TRBJ2-1
size: once
DNA: TGCGCCAGCAGCACGGGACTAGTCGTCAATGAGCAGTTCTTC
CDR3: CASSTGLVVNEQFF

D: -
V: TRBV29-1
J: TRBJ2-1
size: -
DNA: TGCAGCGTGACTGGACGACTGCAGTTCTTC
CDR3: CSVTGRLQFF

D: -
V: TRBV12-3/TRBV12-4
J: TRBJ1-5
size: few
DNA: TGTGCCAGCAGTTTCTGGGGAAGTCAGCCCCAGCATTTT
CDR3: CASSFWGSQPQHF

D: -
V: TRBV7-6
J: TRBJ2-3
size: -
DNA: TGTGCCAGCAGCCTCACGGGGGCGAGAGATACGCAGTATTTT
CDR3: CASSLTGARDTQYF

D: -
V: TRBV29-1
J: TRBJ2-7
size: once
DNA: TGCAGCGTTGAGTTGCGGCTACAAGAGACCCAGTACTTT
CDR3: CSVELRLQETQYF

D: TRBD2
V: TRBV12-3/TRBV12-4
J: TRBJ2-5
size: -
DNA: TGTGCCAGCAGTTTGGGGACTAGCGCTACCAATGAGCAGTACTTC
CDR3: CASSLGTSATNEQYF

D: -
V: TRBV24-1
J: TRBJ2-1
size: -
DNA: TGTGCCACCAGTGATTTGCATTCCTCAGGGAACAATGAGCAGTTCTTC
CDR3: CATSDLHSSGNNEQFF

D: TRBD2
V: TRBV20-1
J: TRBJ2-3
size: -
DNA: TGCAGTGCTGGGGGGGTAGCAGATACGCAGTATTTT
CDR3: CSAGGVADTQYF

D: -
V: TRBV27
J: TRBJ2-1
size: -
DNA: TGTGCCAGCCGTTTCCGGCGGACGGACCCCTACAATGAGCAGTTCTTC
CDR3: CASRFRRTDPYNEQFF

D: -
V: TRBV11-3
J: TRBJ2-3
size: -
DNA: TGTGCCAGCAGCGCCCGAACGGGAGGGGGCCCAGATACGCAGTATTTT
CDR3: CASSARTGGGPDTQYF

D: -
V: TRBV7-2
J: TRBJ2-2
size: few
DNA: TGTGCCAGCAGCTTAGATTCAGGGGACACCGGGGAGCTGTTTTTT
CDR3: CASSLDSGDTGELFF

D: -
V: TRBV3-1
J: TRBJ2-7
size: -
DNA: TGTGCCAGCAGCCAAGTATCGCAGGGCCCCTACGAGCAGTACTTC
CDR3: CASSQVSQGPYEQYF

D: -
V: TRBV5-5
J: TRBJ2-7
size: -
DNA: TGTGCCAGCAGCTATATCCCGGGGGACTACGAGCAGTACTTC
CDR3: CASSYIPGDYEQYF

D: -
V: TRBV10-3
J: TRBJ2-7
size: -
DNA: TGTGCCACCGCACCAAAGAGCTCCTACGAGCAGTACTTC
CDR3: CATAPKSSYEQYF

D: -
V: TRBV7-2
J: TRBJ1-4
size: few
DNA: TGTGCCAGCAGCTTAGCCGGACGGCTTAATGAAAAACTGTTTTTT
CDR3: CASSLAGRLNEKLFF

D: -
V: TRBV12-3/TRBV12-4
J: TRBJ2-5
size: many
DNA: TGTGCCAGCAGTTTGTGGGGGCGGGAGACCCAGTACTTC
CDR3: CASSLWGRETQYF